The rows below give T cell receptor beta chains drawn from one sample of a study of blood T cell repertoires in COVID-19. Generated by immunoSEQ multiplex PCR, the TCRdb table keeps only in-frame clones and is missing some. Here the sample spans 100,000 to 120,000 clones, roughly 80% being singletons. Specimen: peripheral blood. Every receptor here comes from a woman aged 70-85 years with acute or convalescent COVID-19. Each CDR3 is given with its conserved first and last residue. Each record gives: V gene, CDR3 length, CDR3 protein.

v_gene: TRBV7-2
len: 15
CDR3aa: CASSFGQGAMGGYTF

v_gene: TRBV19
len: 14
CDR3aa: CASSPGRGNSPLHF

v_gene: TRBV5-1
len: 14
CDR3aa: CASSLRDTQETQYF

v_gene: TRBV7-2
len: 13
CDR3aa: CASSEGQDYGYTF

v_gene: TRBV18
len: 14
CDR3aa: CASSPLQGNQPQHF

v_gene: TRBV7-9
len: 14
CDR3aa: CASSLDRAGNTIYF

v_gene: TRBV6-1
len: 17
CDR3aa: CASSGGQENPNTGELFF

v_gene: TRBV28
len: 16
CDR3aa: CASSSFSGGPHNEQFF

v_gene: TRBV21-1
len: 16
CDR3aa: CASSTKDRGNTMGYTF

v_gene: TRBV6-1
len: 13
CDR3aa: CASSDEGLGTQYF

v_gene: TRBV19
len: 16
CDR3aa: CASSITSDRRYTEAFF

v_gene: TRBV5-1
len: 16
CDR3aa: CASSLGRTASTDTQYF

v_gene: TRBV12-5
len: 15
CDR3aa: CASGSRTGFTDTQYF

v_gene: TRBV9
len: 15
CDR3aa: CASSPTRGIGETQYF

v_gene: TRBV5-1
len: 12
CDR3aa: CASTWGAGELFF

v_gene: TRBV28
len: 13
CDR3aa: CASSLDRGTEAFF

v_gene: TRBV4-2
len: 16
CDR3aa: CASSQQGAGSYNEQFF

v_gene: TRBV27
len: 17
CDR3aa: CASSPQGAGVSSQPQHF

v_gene: TRBV27
len: 13
CDR3aa: CASSLSSGFGYTF